A selection of T cell receptor beta chains follows, all from one sample in a study of brain T cells in children with intractable seizures. Profiled with immunoSEQ multiplex PCR; TCRdb holds only in-frame clones, not every one. The sample consists of about 340,000 clones, about 94% of them appearing once. The sample here was peripheral blood, taken approximately 5 months after surgery. The source of these receptors is a boy less than two years old with tuberous sclerosis and intractable seizures. The conserved cysteine and the conserved F or W are not part of the CDR3 here.

CDR3	J	V
ASSLGPTGKHEQF	TRBJ2-1	TRBV11-1
ASSKLVWSTSYQETQY	TRBJ2-5	TRBV2
SVALGQGYEQY	TRBJ2-7	TRBV29-1
ASSQERDRGPKNIQY	TRBJ2-4	TRBV4-1
ASNGDRGNSPLH	TRBJ1-6	TRBV2
ASSLVGLAGGETQY	TRBJ2-5	TRBV11-3
ASSPLPGATNEQF	TRBJ2-1	TRBV5-4
AAKTGTGGTGELF	TRBJ2-2	TRBV5-1
ASIALGGNYGYT	TRBJ1-2	TRBV11-2
ASRDSGGAYEQY	TRBJ2-7	TRBV19
ASSTAGTGVLEQY	TRBJ2-7	TRBV6-2/TRBV6-3
ASSVALRARQLEKLF	TRBJ1-4	TRBV7-9
ASSLTGDTQY	TRBJ2-3	TRBV4-1
ASSQDRIAGGSGGRETQY	TRBJ2-5	TRBV4-1
ASSSDGPNQPQH	TRBJ1-5	TRBV28
ASSQNQNEQF	TRBJ2-1	TRBV4-2
ASSPQFRLPIEQF	TRBJ2-1	TRBV27
ASSDPSGTNTGELF	TRBJ2-2	TRBV19
ASRRDPNTGELF	TRBJ2-2	TRBV5-4
ASSLDFQGTGELF	TRBJ2-2	TRBV11-3
ASGLRTEAF	TRBJ1-1	TRBV12-3/TRBV12-4
AWSGGPIWYT	TRBJ1-2	TRBV30
SVLTSGKNEQF	TRBJ2-1	TRBV29-1
SASPRGSGNTIY	TRBJ1-3	TRBV20-1
ASSVISSGANVLT	TRBJ2-6	TRBV9
ASSQSGRGAYGYT	TRBJ1-2	TRBV23-1
ASSLGGDEQF	TRBJ2-1	TRBV5-1
ASSQSATSGINEQF	TRBJ2-1	TRBV3-1/TRBV3-2
ASSLSLGGSTEAF	TRBJ1-1	TRBV5-6
SERENGNEQF	TRBJ2-1	TRBV29-1
ATSRGTSLNTGELF	TRBJ2-2	TRBV15
ASREAGGGGGELF	TRBJ2-2	TRBV5-4
ASSWGIEQF	TRBJ2-1	TRBV12-3/TRBV12-4
ASSLAGPSANTGELF	TRBJ2-2	TRBV5-6
ASSRTRQETQY	TRBJ2-5	TRBV4-1
ASSVRGPEKLF	TRBJ1-4	TRBV10-2
ASSATVANYNEQF	TRBJ2-1	TRBV5-4
ASSEGQGNYGYT	TRBJ1-2	TRBV6-5
ASSQVGPGANQPQH	TRBJ1-5	TRBV4-1
AWSADREVPEAF	TRBJ1-1	TRBV30
ASSLVGQKYGYT	TRBJ1-2	TRBV5-6
ASTVGFSYEQY	TRBJ2-7	TRBV12-3/TRBV12-4
ASSLGAGAVDSPLH	TRBJ1-6	TRBV7-8
ASSLPGRVEEY	TRBJ2-7	TRBV7-9
ASSADRGTEAF	TRBJ1-1	TRBV6-4
ASRVGGMQRDTIY	TRBJ1-3	TRBV28
ATSSITGTGYNEQF	TRBJ2-1	TRBV15
ASSWTGFSYEQY	TRBJ2-7	TRBV6-5
ASSYLGSTDTQY	TRBJ2-3	TRBV6-5
ASSSGLAGTSLSYEQY	TRBJ2-7	TRBV7-9
SARFRGYT	TRBJ1-2	TRBV20-1
ASGPVQETQY	TRBJ2-5	TRBV12-3/TRBV12-4
ASSYPDSNEKLF	TRBJ1-4	TRBV7-9
ATSRDDRATDTQY	TRBJ2-3	TRBV15
SVLAEFSGNTIY	TRBJ1-3	TRBV29-1
ASSLGDTQY	TRBJ2-3	TRBV12-3/TRBV12-4
ASSLSSEAF	TRBJ1-1	TRBV11-3